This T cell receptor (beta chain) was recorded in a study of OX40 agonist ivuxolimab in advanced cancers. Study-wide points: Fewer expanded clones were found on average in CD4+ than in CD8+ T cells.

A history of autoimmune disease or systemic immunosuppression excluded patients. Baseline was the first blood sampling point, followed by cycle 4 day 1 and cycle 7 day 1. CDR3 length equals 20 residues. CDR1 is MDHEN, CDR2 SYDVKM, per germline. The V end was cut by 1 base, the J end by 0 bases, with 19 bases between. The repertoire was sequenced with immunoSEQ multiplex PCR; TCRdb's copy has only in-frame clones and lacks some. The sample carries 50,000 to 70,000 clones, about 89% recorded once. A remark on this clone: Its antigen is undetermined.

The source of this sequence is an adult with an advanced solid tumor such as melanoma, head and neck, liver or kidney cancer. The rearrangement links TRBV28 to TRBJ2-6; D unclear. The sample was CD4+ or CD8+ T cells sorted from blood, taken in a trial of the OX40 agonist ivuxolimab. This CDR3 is CASSLSKARWGSSGANVLTF. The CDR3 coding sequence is TGTGCCAGCAGTTTATCTAAAGCTCGATGGGGTTCCTCTGGGGCCAACGTCCTGACTTTC.